This T cell receptor beta chain originates from a study of response to subunit inactivated influenza vaccine. Study findings and constraints: It was the authors' suggestion that each seasonal influenza vaccination recruits few new T cells.

This clonotype was seen once. Antigen: not known. Trimming left V 0 bases short and J 3 bases short, with 11 bases between. The germline gives CDR1 SGHVS, CDR2 FQNEAQ. The CDR3 is made up of 15 amino acids. TCRdb recomputed calls from the RT-PCR reads with MiXCR, one row per CDR3 protein. The data show hundreds of thousands of distinct CDR3 sequences, about 12% seen once. Sequences were derived from PBMCs from blood, sampled on the day of vaccination. The V call is TRBV7-8, the J call TRBJ1-2, with D perhaps matching TRBD1 (5 bases). The TCR was taken from a man between 45 and 60 years old who received an inactivated influenza vaccine. CDR3 residues: CASSLAGRVDYGYTF. In DNA form, the CDR3 reads TGTGCCAGCAGCTTAGCGGGCAGGGTGGACTATGGCTACACCTTC.